The entry below describes one TCR beta chain. Profiled with immunoSEQ multiplex PCR; TCRdb holds only in-frame clones, not every one. In the table there are 250,000 to 300,000 clones, under 90% of which are singletons. V was clipped by 4 bases and J by 7 bases; unmatched bases: 10. Germline V gene data show CDR1 as SGHTA and CDR2 as FQGNSA. The CDR3 has 16 residues. The data originate from a study of blood T cell repertoires in COVID-19. About the study: PBMCs, B-cell-depleted T cells, or T cells were the source of the cDNA or gDNA that made up the material.

The chain recombines TRBV7-2 with TRBJ2-2, with 9 bases matching TRBD2. This clonotype was obtained from a man in his 60s with acute or convalescent COVID-19. The sample was peripheral blood. As DNA, the CDR3 is TGTGCCAGCAGCTCGTCAGGGACTAGCCTGAGCGGGGAGCTGTTTTTT. The encoded protein is CASSSSGTSLSGELFF.